This T cell receptor beta chain was observed in a study of T-cell memory formation after mild COVID-19. Overall study: Largely donor-specific TCR clusters were found.

Constant-segment-primed 5'RACE gave TCR alpha and TCR beta cDNA libraries with sample barcodes and UMIs. TCRdb processed the 5' RACE reads anew with MiXCR; each CDR3 protein has one entry. Seen here are a few hundred thousand distinct CDR3 sequences, about 10% observed once, and the top ten hold just over 3%. CDR3 length equals 17 residues. CDR1 is SEHNR, CDR2 FQNEAQ, per germline (reference sequence). With V trimmed by 4 bases and J by 4 bases, 11 bases remained unmatched. The sequenced sample consisted of PBMCs or a T cell subset sorted from them (not recorded which). The chain employs TRBV7-9 and TRBJ1-5, with TRBD1 matching 9 bases. This TCR derives from a man between 18 and 29 years old who had mild COVID-19 (a few samples of this study predate the infection). Cell type and time point are not known. In nucleotides, the CDR3 is TGTGCCAGCAGCTCAACAGGGGGCGCCGGTCCGAATCAGCCCCAGCATTTT. Encoded protein: CASSSTGGAGPNQPQHF.